Listed here are 25 T cell receptor beta chains from one sample, sequenced in a study of control samples from healthy donors and cancer patients. The method was immunoSEQ multiplex PCR; TCRdb's version includes in-frame clones alone and lacks a portion of them. Among tens of thousands of clones listed, 80% to 90% were seen once. The sequenced material came from PBMCs. The receptors come from a man aged 55 to 69 with head and neck cancer.

The chain recombines TRBV4-1 with TRBJ2-7; the D is unclear. The CDR3 spans 17 residues. V lost 1 base to trimming and J lost 0 bases, with 16 bases between them. Germline-derived CDR1 and CDR2 are MGHRA and YSYEKL. CDR3 nucleotides: TGCGCCAGCAGCCAAGTTACTGGCGGAGTTTTCTCCTACGAGCAGTACTTC. It codes for CASSQVTGGVFSYEQYF.

The V and J genes are TRBV5-1 and TRBJ1-1; D not certain. The CDR3 length is 13 residues. In germline, CDR1 is SGHRS, CDR2 YFSETQ. V lost 2 bases to trimming and J lost 5 bases, with 10 bases between them. CDR3 region: CASSLYGETEAFF. CDR3 DNA sequence: TGCGCCAGCAGCTTATATGGAGAAACTGAAGCTTTCTTT.

The chain recombines TRBV9 with TRBJ2-3, with TRBD2 matching 9 bases. V gave up 2 bases and J gave up 3 bases; unmatched junction bases: 4. Germline V gives CDR1 SGDLS, CDR2 YYNGEE. The CDR3 has 15 amino acids. CDR3 coding DNA: TGTGCCAGCAGCGTTAGCGGGAGCTTGACAGATACGCAGTATTTT. Protein product: CASSVSGSLTDTQYF.

This clone was picked up one time. The chain recombines TRBV27 with TRBJ2-7, with 10 bases that match TRBD1. The J segment lost 5 bases and the V segment lost 5 bases, leaving 6 bases of the junction unmatched. The CDR3 totals 14 residues. Germline assignment: CDR1 MNHEY and CDR2 SMNVEV (reference sequence). Written as DNA, the CDR3 is TGTGCCAGCAGTACGACAGGGGGCAGGGACGAGCAGTACTTC. Translated: CASSTTGGRDEQYF.

The chain employs TRBV18 and TRBJ2-7, with D maybe TRBD2 (6 bases). Trimming took 5 bases from V and 0 from J, leaving 23 bases between them. Looked up from germline, CDR1 is KGHSH and CDR2 is LQKENI. CDR3 size: 18 residues. CDR3 in amino acids: CASSAVSSVTVSSYEQYF. The CDR3 DNA reads TGTGCCAGCTCAGCAGTGTCTAGCGTTACCGTCAGCTCCTACGAGCAGTACTTC.

This clone was seen a handful of times. The chain employs TRBV11-3 and TRBJ2-2; D is possibly TRBD1 (5 bases). There are 17 residues in the CDR3. The V gene's germline CDR1 is SGHNT and CDR2 YENEEA. The V end was cut by 5 bases, the J end by 0 bases, with 16 bases between. In nucleotides, the CDR3 is TGTGCCAGCAGCCCCAGGGAACAGCTAGCGAACACCGGGGAGCTGTTTTTT. It encodes CASSPREQLANTGELFF. The full variable domain, in which reference TRBV11-3 and TRBJ2-2 provide the parts outside the CDR3, is EAGVVQSPRYKIIEKKQPVAFWCNPISGHNTLYWYLQNLGQGPELLIRYENEEAVDDSQLPKDRFSAERLKGVDSTLKIQPAELGDSAVYLCASSPREQLANTGELFFGEGSRLTVL.

V gene TRBV5-1 combines with J gene TRBJ1-3; D is undetermined. V was shortened by 4 bases and J by 0 bases, with 11 bases between the two germline ends. There are 15 residues in the CDR3. Germline V gives CDR1 SGHRS, CDR2 YFSETQ. The CDR3 sequence: CASSVSGSSGNTIYF. As DNA, the CDR3 is TGCGCCAGCAGCGTATCGGGGAGCTCTGGAAACACCATATATTTT.

The chain has TRBV7-9 and TRBJ1-2, with TRBD1 matching 9 bases. This CDR3 region has 13 residues. Trimming at V came to 6 bases and at J to 7 bases, leaving 6 bases not matched to a gene. The germline CDR1 and CDR2 sequences are SEHNR and FQNEAQ (reference sequence). CDR3 sequence (DNA): TGTGCCAGCAGGAGGACAGGGGAGAGTGGCTACACCTTC. This translates into CASRRTGESGYTF.

The chain recombines TRBV5-1 with TRBJ2-1; the D gene is possibly TRBD2 (6 bases). V shed 1 base and J shed 8 bases, with 16 bases lying between them. CDR1 is SGHRS and CDR2 is YFSETQ in the germline V gene. CDR3 length: 15 residues. CDR3 bases: TGCGCCAGCAGCTTGCCCGGCGGGGCCGCCCATGAGCAGTTCTTC. It codes for CASSLPGGAAHEQFF.

The chain carries TRBV5-1 and TRBJ1-1, with TRBD1 as a possible D gene (5 bases). The CDR3 runs to 14 residues. V lost 4 bases, J lost 5 bases, and 15 bases lay in between. The germline V gene has CDR1 SGHRS and CDR2 YFSETQ. CDR3 in DNA: TGCGCCAGCAGCGTCGGTGGGGGTCCAACTGAAGCTTTCTTT. Its translation is CASSVGGGPTEAFF.

This clone occurred once. The gene calls are TRBV30 and TRBJ2-7, with D maybe TRBD1 (5 bases). Germline V gene sequence: CDR1 GTSNPN, CDR2 SVGIG (reference sequence). The V gene lost 3 bases and the J gene lost 3 bases, with 12 bases spanning the gap. The CDR3 sequence is 13 residues long. In nucleotides, the CDR3 is TGTGCCTGGAGCGACCAGGGCTTCTACGAGCAGTACTTC. As protein: CAWSDQGFYEQYF.

In this sample, this clone turned up a few times. The CDR3 reads CASGLVPWGESAGELFF. CDR3 sequence (DNA): TGTGCTAGTGGTTTGGTACCATGGGGCGAGTCGGCCGGGGAGCTGTTTTTT. The rearrangement joins TRBV12-5 to TRBJ2-2; possible D gene TRBD1, 5 bases. The V gene lost 0 bases and the J gene lost 6 bases, with 17 bases spanning the gap. Germline CDR1 LGHNT, CDR2 FRNRAP. The CDR3 loop spans 17 amino acids.

As DNA, the CDR3 is TGTGCCAGCAAGGACCACGGACAGGGTACTCGTGGCGAGCAGTACTTC. It codes for CASKDHGQGTRGEQYF. This chain links TRBV3-1 (or the pseudogene TRBV3-2) with TRBJ2-7, with 8 bases that match TRBD1. V was pared by 7 bases and J by 6 bases, with 17 bases of the junction left unmatched. The CDR3 contains 16 residues. Germline CDR1 reads LGHDT; CDR2 reads YNNKEL (reference sequence).

The chain is built from TRBV27 and TRBJ2-2; possibly TRBD1 or TRBD2 for D (6 bases each). Germline V gene data show CDR1 as MNHEY and CDR2 as SMNVEV (reference sequence). There are 15 residues in the CDR3. V lost 3 bases, J lost 2 bases, and 10 bases lay in between. In DNA, the CDR3 is TGTGCCAGCAGTTTCGGGGGCATTAACACCGGGGAGCTGTTTTTT. Amino acid sequence: CASSFGGINTGELFF.

About this clone: In the same sample, other DNA sequences code for this CDR3. The chain couples TRBV18 to TRBJ2-2; the match to TRBD2 covers 14 bases. The CDR3 totals 17 residues. The V gene's germline CDR1 is KGHSH and CDR2 LQKENI. The J segment lost 5 bases and the V segment lost 2 bases, leaving 4 bases of the junction unmatched. As DNA, the CDR3 is TGTGCCAGCTCACCATCCGGACTAGCGGGAGGAACCGGGGAGCTGTTTTTT. Its translation is CASSPSGLAGGTGELFF.

The DNA for the CDR3 is TGTGCCAGCAGCTCCGGGGGGACGGTTTCACCCCTCCACTTT. It codes for CASSSGGTVSPLHF. The chain uses TRBV7-9 and TRBJ1-6; possibly TRBD1 for D (5 bases). CDR1 and CDR2 (germline): SEHNR, FQNEAQ (reference sequence). The CDR3 contains 14 residues. The germline V and J ends were trimmed by 4 bases and 9 bases, with 13 bases remaining between them.

The CDR3 loop is CASSLGLIYNEQFF. In DNA, the CDR3 is TGTGCCAGCAGTTTAGGACTGATCTACAATGAGCAGTTCTTC. The genes are TRBV28 and TRBJ2-1, with D tentatively TRBD2 (5 bases). The CDR3 is 14 residues long. V gave up 2 bases and J gave up 3 bases, with 8 bases separating them. Germline CDR1 reads MDHEN; CDR2 reads SYDVKM.

The gene calls are TRBV12-3 or TRBV12-4 and TRBJ2-1; D is possibly TRBD2 (5 bases). V gave up 5 bases and J gave up 9 bases, with 11 bases separating them. The CDR3 extends over 12 amino acids. CDR3 in amino acids: CASSPQLGEQFF. The CDR3 DNA follows: TGTGCCAGCAGTCCCCAACTAGGTGAGCAGTTCTTC.

The chain carries TRBV3-1 (or the pseudogene TRBV3-2) and TRBJ1-1; no definite D call. V lost 1 base, J lost 5 bases, and 5 bases lay in between. The germline gives CDR1 LGHDT, CDR2 YNNKEL (reference sequence). The CDR3 consists of 12 residues. CDR3 amino acids: CASSQVGTEAFF. In DNA form, the CDR3 reads TGTGCCAGCAGCCAAGTGGGGACTGAAGCTTTCTTT.

This chain links TRBV9 with TRBJ2-1; 9 bases are a match to TRBD2. CDR3 length: 16 residues. Trimming took 0 bases from V and 10 from J; bases not matched to a gene: 11. The germline V gene has CDR1 SGDLS and CDR2 YYNGEE. The CDR3 coding sequence is TGTGCCAGCAGCGTAGGGGGGACTAGCTTTTCAGGGGAGCAGTTCTTC. This codes for CASSVGGTSFSGEQFF.

This chain links TRBV29-1 with TRBJ2-5, with 7 nucleotides matching TRBD1. This CDR3 has 16 amino acids. The junction had 10 bases not matched to a gene; V was cut back by 3 bases and J by 0 bases. From germline, CDR1 is SQVTM and CDR2 ANQGSEA. The CDR3 DNA reads TGCAGCGTTGAGAACAGGGGCTTAGCGAACCAAGAGACCCAGTACTTC. Translation: CSVENRGLANQETQYF.

DNA for the CDR3: TGTGCCAGCAGCCAAGACCCTAGCGGGGGAAGGGAGACCCAGTACTTC. Translated: CASSQDPSGGRETQYF. V and J are TRBV3-1 (or the pseudogene TRBV3-2) and TRBJ2-5; TRBD2 agrees at 10 bases. The CDR3 has 16 residues. The V gene end was trimmed by 0 bases and the J gene end by 5 bases; junction bases not matched to a gene: 6. Germline CDR1 reads LGHDT; CDR2 reads YNNKEL (reference sequence).

The chain joins TRBV19 to TRBJ2-2, with D possibly matching TRBD2 (7 bases). CDR3 length: 18 residues. Trimming left V 6 bases short and J 6 bases short, with 26 bases between. Germline CDR1 is LNHDA and CDR2 is SQIVND (reference sequence). The CDR3 sequence: CASRILGPGRGAAGELFF. CDR3 coding DNA: TGTGCCAGTAGAATTTTAGGACCGGGACGGGGGGCGGCCGGGGAGCTGTTTTTT.

V is TRBV27 and J is TRBJ2-4; 7 positions agree with TRBD1. CDR1 and CDR2 from the germline V gene are MNHEY and SMNVEV (reference sequence). CDR3 length: 18 amino acids. Trimming at V came to 0 bases and at J to 0 bases, leaving 8 bases not matched to a gene. The DNA for the CDR3 is TGTGCCAGCAGTTTATCCCTGAAGACAGGGCTAGCCAAAAACATTCAGTACTTC. It specifies CASSLSLKTGLAKNIQYF.

The rearrangement joins TRBV30 to TRBJ1-1, with D unclear. V was cut by 4 bases and J by 5 bases, with 11 bases left in between. Germline V lookup: CDR1 GTSNPN, CDR2 SVGIG (reference sequence). This CDR3 is built from 12 residues. CDR3 loop: CAWNRLGTEAFF. DNA for the CDR3: TGTGCCTGGAACAGACTTGGGACTGAAGCTTTCTTT.